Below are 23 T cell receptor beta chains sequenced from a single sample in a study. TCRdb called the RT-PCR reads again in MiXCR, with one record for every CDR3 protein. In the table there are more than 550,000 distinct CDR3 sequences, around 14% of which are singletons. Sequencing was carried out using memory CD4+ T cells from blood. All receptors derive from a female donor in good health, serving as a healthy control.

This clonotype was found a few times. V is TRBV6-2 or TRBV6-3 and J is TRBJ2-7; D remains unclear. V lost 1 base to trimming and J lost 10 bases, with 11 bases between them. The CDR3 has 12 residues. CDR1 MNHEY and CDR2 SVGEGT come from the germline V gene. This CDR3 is CASSYFGQDQYF. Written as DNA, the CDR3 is TGTGCCAGCAGTTACTTTGGGCAGGACCAGTACTTC.

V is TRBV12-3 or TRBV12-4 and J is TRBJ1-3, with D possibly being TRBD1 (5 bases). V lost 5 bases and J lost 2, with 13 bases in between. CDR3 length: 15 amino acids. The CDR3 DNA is TGTGCCAGCAGTGCCACCGGGGGGGCTGGAAACACCATATATTTT. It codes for CASSATGGAGNTIYF.

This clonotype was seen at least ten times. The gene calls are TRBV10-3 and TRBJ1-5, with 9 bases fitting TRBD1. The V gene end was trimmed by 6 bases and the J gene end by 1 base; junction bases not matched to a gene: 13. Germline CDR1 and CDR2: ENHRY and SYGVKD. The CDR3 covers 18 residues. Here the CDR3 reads CAISKAGLQGASNQPQHF. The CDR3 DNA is TGTGCCATCAGCAAAGCGGGTTTACAGGGGGCGAGCAATCAGCCCCAGCATTTT.

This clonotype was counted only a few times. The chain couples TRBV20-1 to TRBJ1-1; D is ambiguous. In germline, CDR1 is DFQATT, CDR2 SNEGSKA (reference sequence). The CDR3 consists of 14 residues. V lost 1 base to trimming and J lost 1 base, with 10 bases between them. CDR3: CSARATAGNTEAFF. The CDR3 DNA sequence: TGCAGTGCTAGAGCGACCGCAGGGAACACTGAAGCTTTCTTT.

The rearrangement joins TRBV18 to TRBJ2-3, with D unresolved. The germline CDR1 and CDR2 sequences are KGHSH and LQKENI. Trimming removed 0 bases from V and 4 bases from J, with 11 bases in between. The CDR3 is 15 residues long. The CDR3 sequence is CASSPPNAAADTQYF. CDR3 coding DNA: TGTGCCAGCTCACCACCGAATGCCGCGGCAGATACGCAGTATTTT. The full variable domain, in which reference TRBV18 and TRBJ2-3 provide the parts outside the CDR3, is NAGVMQNPRHLVRRRGQEARLRCSPMKGHSHVYWYRQLPEEGLKFMVYLQKENIIDESGMPKERFSAEFPKEGPSILRIQQVVRGDSAAYFCASSPPNAAADTQYFGPGTRLTVL.

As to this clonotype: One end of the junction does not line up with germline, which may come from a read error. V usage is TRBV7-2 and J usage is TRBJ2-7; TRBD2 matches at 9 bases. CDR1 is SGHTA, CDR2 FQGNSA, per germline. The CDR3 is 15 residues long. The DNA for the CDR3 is TGTGCCAGCAGCTTAGCTAGCGGGAGCCTCTACGGGCAGTACTTC. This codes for CASSLASGSLYGQYF.

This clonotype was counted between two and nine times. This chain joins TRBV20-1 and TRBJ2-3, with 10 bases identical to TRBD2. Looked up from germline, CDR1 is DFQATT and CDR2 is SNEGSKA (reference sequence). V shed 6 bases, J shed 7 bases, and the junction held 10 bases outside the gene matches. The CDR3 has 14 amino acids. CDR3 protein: CSAILAGVGNTQYF. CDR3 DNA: TGCAGTGCCATCCTAGCGGGAGTCGGAAATACGCAGTATTTT.

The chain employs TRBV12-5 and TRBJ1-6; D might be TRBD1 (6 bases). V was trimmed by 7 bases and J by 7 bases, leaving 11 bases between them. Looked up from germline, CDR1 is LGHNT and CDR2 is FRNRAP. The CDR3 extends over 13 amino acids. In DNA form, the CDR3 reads TGTGCTAGTGCCCCCCAGGGGAATTCACCCCTCCACTTT. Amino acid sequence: CASAPQGNSPLHF.

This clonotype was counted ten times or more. The CDR3 protein is CAISESPGDQPQHF. The CDR3, as DNA: TGTGCCATCAGTGAGTCGCCAGGGGATCAGCCCCAGCATTTT. The rearrangement joins TRBV10-3 to TRBJ1-5; D is possibly TRBD1 (6 bases). Between the trimmed V and J ends, which lost 0 bases and 5 bases, there was a span of 8 bases. Germline V gene lookup returns CDR1 ENHRY and CDR2 SYGVKD. The CDR3 totals 14 residues.

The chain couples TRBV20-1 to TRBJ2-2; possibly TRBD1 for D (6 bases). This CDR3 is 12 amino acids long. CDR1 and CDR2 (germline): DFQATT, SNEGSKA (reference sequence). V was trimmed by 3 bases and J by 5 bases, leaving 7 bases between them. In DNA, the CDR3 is TGCAGTGCTAGGGGGACAACCGGGGAGCTGTTTTTT. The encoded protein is CSARGTTGELFF.

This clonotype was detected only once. The CDR3: CASSLGLAEAYNEQFF. The CDR3 DNA sequence: TGTGCCAGCAGCCTCGGACTAGCGGAGGCCTACAATGAGCAGTTCTTC. The chain joins TRBV7-9 to TRBJ2-1; TRBD2 matches at 10 bases. Germline V gives CDR1 SEHNR, CDR2 FQNEAQ (reference sequence). The CDR3 contains 16 residues. The trim removed 5 bases at V and 2 bases at J, leaving 6 bases unmatched.

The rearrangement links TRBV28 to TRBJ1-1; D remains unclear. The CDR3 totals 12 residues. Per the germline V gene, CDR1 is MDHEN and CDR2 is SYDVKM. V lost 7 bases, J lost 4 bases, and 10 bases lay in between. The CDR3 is CASKLGSTEAFF. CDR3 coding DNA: TGTGCCAGCAAATTGGGCAGCACTGAAGCTTTCTTT.

CDR3 DNA: TGTGCCAGTAGTTTCTTAGCGGGGGGGCTTAGGAATGAGCAGTTCTTC. Its translation is CASSFLAGGLRNEQFF. The J gene is TRBJ2-1, the V gene TRBV19, with 11 bases matching TRBD2. Germline V gene lookup returns CDR1 LNHDA and CDR2 SQIVND (reference sequence). The CDR3 extends over 16 amino acids. The V and J ends lost 5 bases and 7 bases, in that order; junction bases with no gene match: 10.

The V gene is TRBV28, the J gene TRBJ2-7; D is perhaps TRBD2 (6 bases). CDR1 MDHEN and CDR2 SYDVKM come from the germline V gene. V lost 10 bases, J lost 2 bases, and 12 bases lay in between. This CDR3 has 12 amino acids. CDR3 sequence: CATVSGTYEQYF. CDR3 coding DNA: TGTGCCACCGTTAGCGGCACCTACGAGCAGTACTTC. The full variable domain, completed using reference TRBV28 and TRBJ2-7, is DVKVTQSSRYLVKRTGEKVFLECVQDMDHENMFWYRQDPGLGLRLIYFSYDVKMKEKGDIPEGYSVSREKKERFSLILESASTNQTSMYLCATVSGTYEQYFGPGTRLTVT.

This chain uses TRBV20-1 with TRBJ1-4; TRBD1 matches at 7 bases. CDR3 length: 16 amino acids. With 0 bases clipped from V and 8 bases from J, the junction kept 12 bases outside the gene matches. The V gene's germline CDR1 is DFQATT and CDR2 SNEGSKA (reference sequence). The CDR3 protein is CSARDFVAGGTEKLFF. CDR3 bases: TGCAGTGCTAGAGATTTCGTGGCAGGGGGTACCGAAAAACTGTTTTTT.

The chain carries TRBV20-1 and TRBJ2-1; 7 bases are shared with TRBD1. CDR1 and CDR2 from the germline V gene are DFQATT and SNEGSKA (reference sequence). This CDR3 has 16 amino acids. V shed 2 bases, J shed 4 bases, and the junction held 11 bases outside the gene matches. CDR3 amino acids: CSARHRGGQNYNEQFF. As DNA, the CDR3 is TGCAGTGCTAGACATCGAGGGGGACAGAATTACAATGAGCAGTTCTTC.

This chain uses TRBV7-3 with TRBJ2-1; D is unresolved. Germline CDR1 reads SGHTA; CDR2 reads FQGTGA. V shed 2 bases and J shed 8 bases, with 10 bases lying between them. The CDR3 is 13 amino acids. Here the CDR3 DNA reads TGTGCCAGCAGCTTAGAGCTGGGATATGAGCAGTTCTTC. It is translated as CASSLELGYEQFF. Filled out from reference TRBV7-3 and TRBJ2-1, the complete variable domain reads GAGVSQTPSNKVTEKGKYVELRCDPISGHTALYWYRQSLGQGPEFLIYFQGTGAADDSGLPNDRFFAVRPEGSVSTLKIQRTERGDSAVYLCASSLELGYEQFFGPGTRLTVL.

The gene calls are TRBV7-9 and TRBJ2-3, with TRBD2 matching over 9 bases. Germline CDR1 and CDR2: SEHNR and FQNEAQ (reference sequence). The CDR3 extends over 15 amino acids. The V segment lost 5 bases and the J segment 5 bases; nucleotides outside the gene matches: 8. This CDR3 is CASSRGGGGGDTQYF. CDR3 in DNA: TGTGCCAGCAGCCGCGGGGGGGGTGGCGGAGATACGCAGTATTTT.

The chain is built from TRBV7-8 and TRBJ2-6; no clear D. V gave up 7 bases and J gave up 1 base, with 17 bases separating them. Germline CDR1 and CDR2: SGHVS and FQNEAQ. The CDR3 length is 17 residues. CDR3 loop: CASNQQQDGSGANVLTF. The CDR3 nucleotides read TGTGCCAGCAATCAACAGCAAGACGGGTCTGGGGCCAACGTCCTGACTTTC.

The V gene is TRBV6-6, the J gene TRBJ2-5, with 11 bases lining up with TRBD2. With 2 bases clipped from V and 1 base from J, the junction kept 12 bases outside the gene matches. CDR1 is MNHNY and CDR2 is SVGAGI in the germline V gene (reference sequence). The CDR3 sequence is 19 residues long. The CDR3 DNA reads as TGTGCCAGCAGTTACCAACTAGCGGGGGCCTCGGGGAGCCAAGAGACCCAGTACTTC. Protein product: CASSYQLAGASGSQETQYF.

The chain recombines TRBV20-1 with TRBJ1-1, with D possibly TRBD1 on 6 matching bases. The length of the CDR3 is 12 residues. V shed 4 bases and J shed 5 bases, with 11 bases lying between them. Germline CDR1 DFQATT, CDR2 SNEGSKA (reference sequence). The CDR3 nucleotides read TGCAGTGCTACGGAAGGGGGGACTGAAGCTTTCTTT. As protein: CSATEGGTEAFF.

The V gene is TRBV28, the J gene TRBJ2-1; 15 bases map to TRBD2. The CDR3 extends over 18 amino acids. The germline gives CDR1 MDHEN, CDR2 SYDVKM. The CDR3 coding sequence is TGTGCGACAGCGACGGGACTAGCGGGAGGCTTCTCCTACAATGAGCAGTTCTTC. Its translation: CATATGLAGGFSYNEQFF.

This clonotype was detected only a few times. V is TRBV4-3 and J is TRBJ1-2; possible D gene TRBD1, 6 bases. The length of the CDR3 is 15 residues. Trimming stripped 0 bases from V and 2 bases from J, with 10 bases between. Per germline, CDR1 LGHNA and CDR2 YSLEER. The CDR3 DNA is TGCGCCAGCAGCCAAGACAGGGGAGGCAACTATGGCTACACCTTC. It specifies CASSQDRGGNYGYTF.